The TCR beta chain under discussion was sequenced for a study of cytomegalovirus exposure and HLA in healthy donors. Study summary: Unique TCRs numbering around 80 million, obtained from HLA-typed donors, made up an early data release.

60 Vbeta and 13 Jbeta primers were used in PCR. This table comes from immunoSEQ multiplex PCR, and its TCRdb copy is limited to in-frame clones, with some not included. The table records some 120,000 clones, approximately 80% of them present only once. A note on this clone: Antigen specificity is unknown.

The CDR3 covers 16 residues. The germline V gene encodes CDR1 KGHSH and CDR2 LQKENI. Losses at the gene ends were 1 base for V and 7 bases for J; bases not matched to a gene: 7. Study conclusions and caveats: Reports state that TCR beta sequences accurately predicted most subjects' HLA-A and HLA-B alleles.

This receptor was taken from a woman under 40 in good health and CMV-seronegative. The rearrangement joins TRBV18 to TRBJ1-6, with 7 bases matching TRBD1. Sequenced material: PBMCs. Here the CDR3 reads CASSPQGAVGNSPLHF. The CDR3 DNA reads TGTGCCAGCTCACCACAGGGGGCGGTGGGGAATTCACCCCTCCACTTT.